Presented here are 29 T cell receptor beta chains from one specimen sequenced in a study of shared clonotypes between healthy human individuals. Assay: immunoSEQ multiplex PCR; the TCRdb copy retains only in-frame clones and omits some. The sample contains 2 million to 3 million clones, 90% to 95% of which appear only once. The sequencing sample was made of naive CD4+ T cells sorted from blood. Subset given: CD45RA+ positively selected. These receptors originate from a man aged 18 to 30 in good health.

V and J are TRBV11-2 and TRBJ2-7, with 11 bases identical to TRBD2. Trimming at V came to 1 base and at J to 3 bases, leaving 5 bases not matched to a gene. From germline, CDR1 is SGHAT and CDR2 FQNNGV. This CDR3 has 16 amino acids. CDR3 DNA: TGTGCCAGCAGCTTAGTTCGGCTAGCGGGAGGCTACGAGCAGTACTTC. Residues: CASSLVRLAGGYEQYF.

The V call is TRBV10-3, the J call TRBJ2-5; D remains ambiguous. Between the trimmed V and J ends, which lost 2 bases and 7 bases, there was a span of 14 bases. The CDR3 is 14 amino acids. Per germline, CDR1 ENHRY and CDR2 SYGVKD. CDR3 sequence: CAISEKGGSGTQYF. The CDR3, as DNA: TGTGCCATCAGTGAGAAGGGCGGCTCGGGGACCCAGTACTTC.

The rearrangement joins TRBV10-3 to TRBJ2-3; D remains ambiguous. CDR1 and CDR2 from the germline V gene are ENHRY and SYGVKD. Trimming took 7 bases from V and 5 from J, leaving 10 bases between them. The CDR3 has 12 residues. The CDR3 DNA is TGTGCCATCAAAAACGGCCAAGATACGCAGTATTTT. Residues: CAIKNGQDTQYF.

The rearrangement joins TRBV7-2 to TRBJ1-5; the match to TRBD1 covers 7 bases. CDR1 SGHTA and CDR2 FQGNSA come from the germline V gene. After removal of 4 bases from V and 6 bases from J, the junction contained 9 bases not matched to a gene. CDR3 length: 15 amino acids. CDR3: CASSSVTGVSQPQHF. CDR3 DNA: TGTGCCAGCAGCTCCGTAACAGGGGTTTCTCAGCCCCAGCATTTT.

Comment on this clone: Other DNA sequences in this sample translate to the same CDR3. The chain uses TRBV7-2 and TRBJ2-7; the match to TRBD1 covers 8 bases. CDR1 is SGHTA and CDR2 is FQGNSA in the germline V gene. The CDR3 is 15 amino acids. V lost 3 bases and J lost 1; bases outside the gene matches: 5. The chain's CDR3 is CASSLTGTGSYEQYF. In DNA form, the CDR3 reads TGTGCCAGCAGCTTGACCGGGACAGGATCCTACGAGCAGTACTTC.

The rearrangement uses TRBV5-1 and TRBJ2-7; the match to TRBD1 covers 10 bases. Germline V CDR1 and CDR2: SGHRS, YFSETQ. The CDR3 contains 15 residues. V was pared by 0 bases and J by 5 bases, with 5 bases of the junction left unmatched. The CDR3 nucleotides read TGCGCCAGCAGCTTGGACGGACAGGGGGTTAACGAGCAGTACTTC. It yields the protein CASSLDGQGVNEQYF. The entire variable domain, with the rest obtained from reference TRBV5-1 and TRBJ2-7, is as follows: KAGVTQTPRYLIKTRGQQVTLSCSPISGHRSVSWYQQTPGQGLQFLFEYFSETQRNKGNFPGRFSGRQFSNSRSEMNVSTLELGDSALYLCASSLDGQGVNEQYFGPGTRLTVT.

On this clone itself: The germline gene is not matched at one end of the junction; a read error may be the cause. This sample includes further DNA sequences coding for the same CDR3. The V gene is TRBV6-5, the J gene TRBJ1-1; 8 bases align to TRBD1. CDR1 and CDR2 from the germline V gene are MNHEY and SVGAGI. This CDR3 contains 11 residues. DNA for the CDR3: TGTGCCAGCAGCCAGGGGGCTGAGGCTTTCTTT. Its translation: CASSQGAEAFF.

With respect to this clone: The sample holds other DNA sequences that translate to the same CDR3. The chain carries TRBV28 and TRBJ2-7; D might be TRBD2 (6 bases). Germline CDR1 MDHEN, CDR2 SYDVKM. Trimming shortened V by 5 bases and J by 3 bases, and 8 bases separated the two germline ends. The CDR3 has 12 residues. In DNA, the CDR3 is TGTGCCAGCAGTCTGGGGGGCTACGAGCAGTACTTC. Its protein is CASSLGGYEQYF.

V usage is TRBV5-8 and J usage is TRBJ1-3; D is ambiguous. The CDR3 runs 15 residues. Germline CDR1 is SGHTS and CDR2 is YDEGEE. V lost 2 bases, J lost 0 bases, and 9 bases lay in between. As DNA, the CDR3 is TGTGCCAGCAGCTTAGACACCGGCTCTGGAAACACCATATATTTT. This gives the protein CASSLDTGSGNTIYF. The full variable domain, rest sourced from reference TRBV5-8 and TRBJ1-3, is EAGVTQSPTHLIKTRGQQATLRCSPISGHTSVYWYQQALGLGLQFLLWYDEGEERNRGNFPPRFSGRQFPNYSSELNVNALELEDSALYLCASSLDTGSGNTIYFGEGSWLTVV.

The V gene is TRBV14, the J gene TRBJ1-3, with a possible D match to TRBD1 (5 bases). Germline-derived CDR1 and CDR2 are SGHDN and FVKESK. Trimming took off 3 bases at V and 2 bases at J, with 5 bases between the two ends. The CDR3 totals 13 residues. CDR3: CASSQGAGNTIYF. DNA of the CDR3: TGTGCCAGCAGCCAGGGGGCTGGAAACACCATATATTTT.

The genes are TRBV7-9 and TRBJ2-7; 8 nucleotides agree with TRBD2. V dropped 2 bases and J dropped 3; count of bases not matched to a gene: 6. CDR3 length: 15 residues. The germline V gene has CDR1 SEHNR and CDR2 FQNEAQ (reference sequence). CDR3 sequence (DNA): TGTGCCAGCAGCTTAAGCGGCGGGGGGTACTACGAGCAGTACTTC. It translates to CASSLSGGGYYEQYF. The whole variable domain, filled in from reference TRBV7-9 and TRBJ2-7, reads DTGVSQNPRHKITKRGQNVTFRCDPISEHNRLYWYRQTLGQGPEFLTYFQNEAQLEKSRLLSDRFSAERPKGSFSTLEIQRTEQGDSAMYLCASSLSGGGYYEQYFGPGTRLTVT.

This rearrangement joins TRBV10-3 to TRBJ2-7, with a tentative D call TRBD1 (6 bases). The CDR3 covers 14 residues. Trimming shortened V by 0 bases and J by 2 bases, and 8 bases separated the two germline ends. In germline, CDR1 is ENHRY, CDR2 SYGVKD. The DNA for the CDR3 is TGTGCCATCAGTGAGTCGACAGGCGCCTACGAGCAGTACTTC. Its protein product is CAISESTGAYEQYF.

The chain has TRBV9 and TRBJ2-4; TRBD2 might be the D (6 bases). This CDR3 is built from 14 residues. The V end lost 0 bases, the J end lost 6 bases, and 10 bases lay between the germline ends. Germline CDR1 reads SGDLS; CDR2 reads YYNGEE. The CDR3 DNA sequence: TGTGCCAGCAGCGTAGAGACAGCGGGAAACATTCAGTACTTC. Translating it yields CASSVETAGNIQYF.

The rearrangement uses TRBV29-1 and TRBJ1-2; D uncertain. Germline CDR1 SQVTM, CDR2 ANQGSEA. This CDR3 is 12 amino acids long. Trimming took off 2 bases at V and 1 base at J, with 5 bases between the two ends. The CDR3 DNA follows: TGCAGCGTTGAACGGATTAACTATGGCTACACCTTC. Amino acids: CSVERINYGYTF.

The chain joins TRBV4-3 to TRBJ2-1, with 7 positions matching TRBD2. The CDR3 runs 17 residues. The V and J ends lost 4 bases and 7 bases, in that order; junction bases with no gene match: 16. Germline V CDR1 and CDR2: LGHNA, YSLEER. The CDR3 nucleotides are TGCGCCAGCAGCCCAGGACCTATACAGGCGGGAGCTAATGAGCAGTTCTTC. This codes for CASSPGPIQAGANEQFF.

The CDR3 spells CASSLNPAQGSYEQYF. The CDR3 coding sequence is TGCGCCAGCAGCCTTAATCCAGCACAGGGGAGCTACGAGCAGTACTTC. The genes are TRBV5-1 and TRBJ2-7; 7 bases align to TRBD1. V was pared by 4 bases and J by 3 bases, with 13 bases of the junction left unmatched. The CDR3 consists of 16 residues. Germline V gene data show CDR1 as SGHRS and CDR2 as YFSETQ. Full variable domain (rest looked up from reference TRBV5-1 and TRBJ2-7): KAGVTQTPRYLIKTRGQQVTLSCSPISGHRSVSWYQQTPGQGLQFLFEYFSETQRNKGNFPGRFSGRQFSNSRSEMNVSTLELGDSALYLCASSLNPAQGSYEQYFGPGTRLTVT.

This sequence joins TRBV7-2 and TRBJ1-4; D unclear. There are 12 residues in the CDR3. The V and J ends lost 1 base and 12 bases respectively, with 9 bases between them. Germline CDR1 is SGHTA and CDR2 is FQGNSA. The CDR3 protein is CASSLGVAELFF. The CDR3 bases are TGTGCCAGCAGCTTAGGGGTGGCGGAACTGTTTTTT.

This chain's CDR3 is CASSMRRGEGTDTQYF. DNA of the CDR3: TGTGCCAGTAGTATGAGGCGGGGGGAGGGAACAGATACGCAGTATTTT. The rearrangement uses TRBV19 and TRBJ2-3; 8 bases are shared with TRBD2. Germline CDR1 and CDR2: LNHDA and SQIVND (reference sequence). The CDR3 is 16 amino acids. V lost 3 bases to trimming and J lost 3 bases; unmatched junction nucleotides: 8.

Concerning this clone itself: Additional DNA sequences in this sample encode the identical CDR3. The chain is built from TRBV7-2 and TRBJ1-3; D gene uncertain. This CDR3 is 13 amino acids long. Germline lookup yields CDR1 SGHTA and CDR2 FQGNSA. Trimming removed 6 bases at V and 0 bases at J, with 6 bases between. Written as DNA, the CDR3 is TGTGCCAGCAGTGGAAACTCTGGAAACACCATATATTTT. Encoded protein: CASSGNSGNTIYF.

The chain has TRBV18 and TRBJ1-4; D ambiguous. The ends were cut back, 1 base at V and 8 bases at J, with 11 bases in the middle. Germline V lookup: CDR1 KGHSH, CDR2 LQKENI. CDR3 length equals 14 residues. In DNA form, the CDR3 reads TGTGCCAGCTCACCACAAAGGGTAGGAGAAAAACTGTTTTTT. Protein sequence: CASSPQRVGEKLFF.

The chain is built from TRBV5-1 and TRBJ2-5; D is undetermined. Trimming removed 5 bases from V and 1 base from J, with 9 bases in between. Germline values: CDR1 SGHRS, CDR2 YFSETQ. This CDR3 region has 13 residues. CDR3 loop: CASSYFPQETQYF. The DNA for the CDR3 is TGCGCCAGCAGTTATTTCCCCCAAGAGACCCAGTACTTC. Full variable domain (rest looked up from reference TRBV5-1 and TRBJ2-5): KAGVTQTPRYLIKTRGQQVTLSCSPISGHRSVSWYQQTPGQGLQFLFEYFSETQRNKGNFPGRFSGRQFSNSRSEMNVSTLELGDSALYLCASSYFPQETQYFGPGTRLLVL.

This clone came up once. The chain carries TRBV4-3 and TRBJ1-6, with 9 bases aligning to TRBD1. Germline assignment: CDR1 LGHNA and CDR2 YSLEER. The trim removed 0 bases at V and 10 bases at J, leaving 10 bases unmatched. The CDR3 extends over 17 amino acids. The CDR3 sequence is CASSQDESRDRASPLHF. The DNA for the CDR3 is TGCGCCAGCAGCCAAGATGAAAGTCGGGACAGGGCATCACCCCTCCACTTT.

The rearrangement links TRBV5-6 to TRBJ1-2; unclear D gene. The V and J ends lost 1 base and 8 bases respectively, with 18 bases between them. Germline assignment: CDR1 SGHDT and CDR2 YYEEEE. The CDR3 spans 15 residues. CDR3 in DNA: TGTGCCAGCAGCTTGCTGTCCATGAAGGGAGGCGGCTACACCTTC. Its protein is CASSLLSMKGGGYTF.

V usage is TRBV2 and J usage is TRBJ2-7, with 11 nucleotides matching TRBD2. The CDR3 covers 19 residues. The junction had 17 bases not matched to a gene; V was cut back by 5 bases and J by 2 bases. Germline V gene lookup returns CDR1 SNHLY and CDR2 FYNNEI. The CDR3 DNA is TGTGCCAGCAGTCGAACCCCCCCCCATACTAGCGGGGGACCCTACGAGCAGTACTTC. Amino acid sequence: CASSRTPPHTSGGPYEQYF.

The chain employs TRBV6-1 and TRBJ1-3; TRBD1 aligns across 12 bases. CDR3 length equals 15 residues. After removal of 6 bases from V and 5 bases from J, the junction contained 5 bases not matched to a gene. From germline, CDR1 is MNHNS and CDR2 SASEGT. CDR3 sequence (DNA): TGTGCCAGCAGGGCTGGGACAGGGGGCCGAAACACCATATATTTT. Translated, it gives CASRAGTGGRNTIYF.

This sequence joins TRBV2 and TRBJ2-7; 8 nucleotides agree with TRBD1. The CDR3 spans 14 residues. Per the germline V gene, CDR1 is SNHLY and CDR2 is FYNNEI. V shed 8 bases, J shed 6 bases, and the junction held 12 bases outside the gene matches. This CDR3 reads CASSRQGPAVEQYF. Written as DNA, the CDR3 is TGTGCCAGCTCCCGACAGGGGCCCGCTGTCGAGCAGTACTTC.

V usage is TRBV7-4 and J usage is TRBJ2-2; D may match TRBD1 or TRBD2 (5 bases each). The germline V gene encodes CDR1 SGHVT and CDR2 SQSDAQ. The CDR3 consists of 17 residues. The germline V and J ends were trimmed by 6 bases and 0 bases, with 17 bases remaining between them. As DNA, the CDR3 is TGTGCCAGCAGGGCGATTATCGGGGACGCGAACACCGGGGAGCTGTTTTTT. Protein: CASRAIIGDANTGELFF.

Here the CDR3 DNA reads TGCGCCAGCAGCACCCCCGGGACCAGCAATGAGCAGTTCTTC. Protein product: CASSTPGTSNEQFF. This chain joins TRBV5-1 and TRBJ2-1; D could derive from TRBD1 or TRBD2 (5 bases each). Germline-derived CDR1 and CDR2 are SGHRS and YFSETQ. The CDR3 has 14 amino acids. Trimming removed 4 bases at V and 6 bases at J, with 14 bases between.

The chain carries TRBV25-1 and TRBJ1-6; D gene uncertain. The length of the CDR3 is 17 residues. CDR1 and CDR2 from the germline V gene are MGHDK and SYGVNS. Trimming shortened V by 1 base and J by 0 bases, and 10 bases separated the two germline ends. In nucleotides, the CDR3 is TGTGCCAGCAGTGAATTTACGGGGAGCTCCTATAATTCACCCCTCCACTTT. Translation: CASSEFTGSSYNSPLHF.